This TCR beta chain stems from a study of blood T cell repertoires in COVID-19. This clone was observed a handful of times. Here immunoSEQ multiplex PCR was the method, and the copy in TCRdb shows in-frame clones only, minus some. Among 200,000 to 250,000 clones listed, about nine tenths were seen once. The origin of this receptor is a woman aged 55-70 years with acute or convalescent COVID-19. Sequenced: peripheral blood.

This CDR3 is CASSLEAGWGISGELFF. The CDR3 region has the DNA TGTGCCAGCAGCTTAGAAGCGGGATGGGGGATCTCGGGGGAGCTGTTTTTT. The chain uses TRBV7-2 and TRBJ2-2; 7 nucleotides align to TRBD2. Trimming removed 1 base from V and 8 bases from J; junction bases left unmatched: 13. The germline V gene has CDR1 SGHTA and CDR2 FQGNSA. This CDR3 has 17 amino acids. Full variable domain (missing parts from reference TRBV7-2 and TRBJ2-2): GAGVSQSPSNKVTEKGKDVELRCDPISGHTALYWYRQSLGQGLEFLIYFQGNSAPDKSGLPSDRFSAERTGGSVSTLTIQRTQQEDSAVYLCASSLEAGWGISGELFFGEGSRLTVL.